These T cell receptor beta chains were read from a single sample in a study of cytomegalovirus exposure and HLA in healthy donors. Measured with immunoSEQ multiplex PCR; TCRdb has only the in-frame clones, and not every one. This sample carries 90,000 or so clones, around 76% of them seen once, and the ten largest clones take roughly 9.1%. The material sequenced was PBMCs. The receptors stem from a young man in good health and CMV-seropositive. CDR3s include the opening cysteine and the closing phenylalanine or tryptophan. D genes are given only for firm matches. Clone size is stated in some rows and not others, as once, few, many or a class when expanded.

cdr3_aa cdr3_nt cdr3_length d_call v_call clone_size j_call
CASSLAEGTYEQYF TGCGCCAGCAGCTTGGCCGAGGGAACCTACGAGCAGTACTTC 14 . TRBV5-1 . TRBJ2-7
CASSPTGYQPQHF TGTGCCAGCAGCCCCACAGGGTATCAGCCCCAGCATTTT 13 . TRBV7-2 . TRBJ1-5
CASSRTHEETQYF TGCGCCAGCAGCAGGACTCACGAAGAGACCCAGTACTTC 13 . TRBV5-1 . TRBJ2-5
CASSYSTANSPLHF TGTGCCAGCAGTTACTCGACAGCCAATTCACCCCTCCACTTT 14 . TRBV6-5 . TRBJ1-6
CASSEALGGLDGYTF TGTGCCAGCAGTGAAGCGCTGGGGGGGCTCGACGGCTACACCTTC 15 . TRBV6-1 . TRBJ1-2
CASSPGTSGGETQYF TGTGCCAGCAGCCCCGGGACTAGCGGGGGTGAGACCCAGTACTTC 15 TRBD2 TRBV9 . TRBJ2-5
CASSFTQTGGYTF TGCGCCAGCTCGTTTACCCAGACGGGTGGCTACACCTTC 13 . TRBV5-1 . TRBJ1-2
CASSPHNREGYTF TGTGCCAGCAGCCCTCACAACAGGGAAGGCTACACCTTC 13 . TRBV9 once TRBJ1-2
CASSLPRGMGKYGYTF TGTGCCAGCAGTTTACCCAGGGGGATGGGTAAATATGGCTACACCTTC 16 TRBD1 TRBV28 . TRBJ1-2
CASFPGQGWSEQYF TGTGCCAGCTTCCCGGGACAGGGGTGGTCTGAGCAGTACTTC 14 TRBD1 TRBV6-6 . TRBJ2-7
CASSIPDRFGHGYTF TGTGCCAGCAGCATACCCGACAGGTTCGGGCATGGCTACACCTTC 15 . TRBV13 few TRBJ1-2
CASSVDQGSIQYF TGTGCCAGCAGCGTAGACCAGGGAAGCATTCAGTACTTC 13 . TRBV9 . TRBJ2-4
CASSPQDRGGQFF TGTGCCAGCAGTCCACAGGACCGGGGAGGGCAGTTCTTC 13 . TRBV6-6 . TRBJ2-1
CAISESWLYEQYF TGTGCCATCAGTGAGTCGTGGCTCTACGAGCAGTACTTC 13 . TRBV10-3 . TRBJ2-7
CASSVEGGANQETQYF TGTGCCAGCAGCGTAGAAGGAGGGGCGAACCAAGAGACCCAGTACTTC 16 . TRBV9 . TRBJ2-5
CASSYRGQGSRAEAFF TGTGCCAGCAGTTATAGGGGACAGGGTAGCAGAGCCGAAGCTTTCTTT 16 TRBD1 TRBV6-5 . TRBJ1-1
CAWSPSSREEYF TGTGCCTGGAGTCCTTCCTCCAGGGAGGAGTACTTC 12 . TRBV30 . TRBJ2-7
CASSRTSGSYEQYF TGTGCCAGCAGCCGCACTAGCGGGAGCTACGAGCAGTACTTC 14 TRBD2 TRBV7-2 . TRBJ2-7
CASSPPKRGVNNEQFF TGTGCCAGCTCACCACCGAAGCGGGGGGTTAACAATGAGCAGTTCTTC 16 TRBD2 TRBV18 . TRBJ2-1
CASSRGWHNTGELFF TGTGCCAGCAGCCGAGGTTGGCACAACACCGGGGAGCTGTTTTTT 15 . TRBV5-5 once TRBJ2-2
CASSHYSGETQYF TGTGCCAGTAGTCATTACAGCGGAGAGACCCAGTACTTC 13 . TRBV19 . TRBJ2-5
CASSYSKTGYEQYF TGTGCCAGCAGTTACTCGAAGACAGGGTACGAGCAGTACTTC 14 TRBD1 TRBV6-5 . TRBJ2-7
CASSRGWTNEKLFF TGTGCCAGCAGTCGGGGGTGGACTAATGAAAAACTGTTTTTT 14 . TRBV6-5 . TRBJ1-4
CASETGTGANVLTF TGTGCTAGCGAGACAGGGACTGGGGCCAACGTCCTGACTTTC 14 TRBD1 TRBV12-5 . TRBJ2-6
CASSQSTSGGAGTGELFF TGTGCCAGCAGCCAATCGACTAGCGGGGGGGCGGGCACCGGGGAGCTGTTTTTT 18 TRBD2 TRBV4-2 . TRBJ2-2
CASSLFGTVPVNYGYTF TGTGCCAGCAGTTTATTTGGGACAGTACCCGTTAACTATGGCTACACCTTC 17 TRBD1 TRBV28 . TRBJ1-2
CASSLGTREAEAFF TGCGCCAGCAGCTTGGGCACCCGGGAGGCTGAAGCTTTCTTT 14 . TRBV5-1 few TRBJ1-1
CASSLGQGANYGYTF TGTGCCAGCAGCTTGGGGCAGGGCGCCAACTATGGCTACACCTTC 15 . TRBV5-4 . TRBJ1-2
CASSPGTSGGDEQYF TGTGCCAGCAGCCCTGGGACTAGCGGGGGAGACGAGCAGTACTTC 15 TRBD2 TRBV9 . TRBJ2-7
CSARLNREQYF TGCAGTGCTAGGCTGAATCGGGAGCAGTACTTC 11 . TRBV20-1 . TRBJ2-7
CASSLGQGLPIRAPLHF TGTGCCAGCAGCTTGGGACAGGGCCTCCCAATCCGGGCACCCCTCCACTTT 17 TRBD1 TRBV5-8 few TRBJ1-6
CASSQDWDSRRPQHF TGTGCCAGCAGCCAGGACTGGGACAGTAGGCGGCCCCAGCATTTT 15 TRBD1 TRBV4-2 . TRBJ1-5
CASGPGQGKNIQYF TGTGCCAGCGGCCCGGGACAGGGGAAAAACATTCAGTACTTC 14 TRBD1 TRBV2 . TRBJ2-4
CASSLGALSGGAYNEQFF TGCGCCAGCAGCTTGGGGGCCTTAAGCGGGGGGGCCTACAATGAGCAGTTCTTC 18 TRBD2 TRBV5-1 . TRBJ2-1
CASSLGQDIAEAFF TGTGCCAGCAGCCTCGGACAGGATATCGCTGAAGCTTTCTTT 14 TRBD1 TRBV7-8 . TRBJ1-1
CASSEGQYNEQFF TGTGCCAGCAGTGAAGGACAGTACAATGAGCAGTTCTTC 13 . TRBV2 . TRBJ2-1
CASSPRPSGVRDTQYF TGCGCCAGCAGCCCCAGGCCTAGCGGGGTTAGAGATACGCAGTATTTT 16 TRBD2 TRBV4-3 . TRBJ2-3
CASSQVSGTGANVLTF TGCGCCAGCAGCCAAGTATCGGGTACTGGGGCCAACGTCCTGACTTTC 16 . TRBV4-3 . TRBJ2-6
CASSFRGAGKVGDTQYF TGTGCCAGCAGCTTTCGGGGCGCGGGAAAGGTAGGAGATACGCAGTATTTT 17 . TRBV7-9 . TRBJ2-3
CASSQGGTGGSEKLFF TGTGCCAGCAGCCAAGGTGGGACAGGGGGATCTGAAAAACTGTTTTTT 16 TRBD1 TRBV4-2 . TRBJ1-4
CASSQGPAGVFDSPLHF TGTGCCAGCAGCCAAGGCCCAGCGGGGGTGTTCGATTCACCCCTCCACTTT 17 . TRBV4-2 . TRBJ1-6
CASSEVLAGEDTQYF TGTGCCAGCAGTGAAGTTCTAGCGGGGGAAGATACGCAGTATTTT 15 TRBD2 TRBV2 many TRBJ2-3
CASSDRTSGRFYEQYF TGTGCCAGCTCAGACCGGACTAGCGGGAGGTTTTACGAGCAGTACTTC 16 TRBD2 TRBV18 . TRBJ2-7